This TCR beta chain was sequenced in a study of blood T cell repertoires in COVID-19. Background on the study: The United States, Italy and Spain supplied acute and convalescent COVID-19 samples. T cells, B-cell-depleted T cells, or PBMCs provided the cDNA or gDNA that served as material.

Authors' analysis steps: From reference gene primer amplification, estimates of nucleated cell counts were derived. Generated by immunoSEQ multiplex PCR, the TCRdb table keeps only in-frame clones and is missing some. V and J calls plus clone size are reproduced from that table; the DNA served to infer D and trimming. Of about 42,000 clones detected, more than 70% appear once; the ten largest clones hold around 60%. The CDR3 is made up of 17 amino acids. V shed 5 bases, J shed 5 bases, and the junction held 11 bases outside the gene matches. Germline V gene data show CDR1 as SNHLY and CDR2 as FYNNEI.

V usage is TRBV2 and J usage is TRBJ1-6, with 8 bases aligning to TRBD1. This TCR came from a man aged 70 or older with acute or convalescent COVID-19. The sample taken for sequencing was peripheral blood. CDR3 DNA: TGTGCCAGCAGTACGCCCTCAGGGGGCGATAATAATTCACCCCTCCACTTT. Translated, it gives CASSTPSGGDNNSPLHF.